This T cell receptor (beta chain) was identified during a study of blood T cell repertoires in COVID-19 (dated by TCRdb to about 2020). About the investigation overall: Samples covering the acute and convalescent phases of COVID-19 were provided by collaborators in the United States, Italy and Spain. The prospective study material was composed of cDNA or gDNA derived from T cells, B-cell-depleted T cells, or PBMCs. The samples were drawn from two sources: the first 160 participants of the ongoing ImmuneRACE study, and 1,200 or so subjects contributed by 6 global collaborators. Where available, HLA class I and class II types were taken from metadata supplied by the sample provider and were not determined by assay-based typing. Subjects who had been exposed to COVID-19, were actively infected with it, or had recovered from it provided the deeply sampled blood TCRbeta repertoires that made up the dataset. The repertoires were released in a freely available public database meant as a resource for research on the immune response to SARS-CoV-2. Sample metadata almost always included a de-identified subject ID, COVID-19 status, age in years and sex. Study-wide conclusions, independent of this receptor: How much clinical and demographic metadata was included differed by source and by participant, and the metadata was provided uncurated.

The CDR3 measures 19 amino acids from cysteine to phenylalanine. Solely the CDR3 DNA is kept, with 57 bases framed from the first base. Whole blood was collected in K2EDTA tubes by collaborating institutions according to the institutions' own protocols. Collaborator samples were shipped for TCRbeta analysis as frozen whole blood, isolated PBMCs, or DNA extracted from either sample type. On this clone: The antigen it recognizes is unknown. Per-nucleotide qualities are absent, and no much larger clonotype sits a single base away.

TCRbeta CDR3 regions were amplified from genomic DNA using the immunoSEQ Assay, a bias-controlled multiplex PCR. The published analysis was carried out like this. Within the assay, amplification of reference gene primers was used to estimate how many nucleated cells each sample contained. To quantify the absolute abundance of each unique TCRbeta CDR3 rearrangement, sequence reads were collapsed and filtered. Productive Simpson clonality was computed per sample as the square root of Simpson's diversity index over productive rearrangements. The table comes from immuneACCESS by way of TCRdb, which keeps in-frame sequences with V and J called. Part of the clones is missing from these tables; in studies checked, under half for an unresolved V gene and the rest for unknown reasons. Clone size and V and J calls were adopted from that table, with D and trimming inferred from the DNA. Recorded for this sample are around 250,000 clones; 86% of them occurred a single time. The ten top clones hold around 5.9% of the sample.

The specimen sequenced was peripheral blood. This TCR was recovered from a man aged 60 to 69 with acute or convalescent COVID-19. The chain uses TRBV21-1 and TRBJ2-2; TRBD1, the D gene given by the table, was not confirmed from the DNA. TRBV21-1 is listed as a pseudogene. The CDR3 reads CASSKYKGSTGGHTGELFF. The base sequence is TGTGCCAGCAGCAAGTATAAAGGATCGACAGGGGGACACACCGGGGAGCTGTTTTTT.